This T cell receptor (beta chain) is from a study of tumor T cells in aggressive B-cell lymphoma. The method was immunoSEQ multiplex PCR; TCRdb's version includes in-frame clones alone and lacks a portion of them. The sample carries under 1,500 clones, roughly 90% recorded once. The CDR3 loop spans 16 amino acids. J was trimmed by 6 bases and V by 3 bases; bases with no gene match: 13. Germline CDR1 SEHNR, CDR2 FQNEAQ (reference sequence). This clonotype originated in an adult with diffuse large B cell lymphoma. This chain connects TRBV7-9 to TRBJ2-7; 8 nucleotides match TRBD1. Sequenced material: tumor tissue. The CDR3 loop reads CASSFLLPQGASEQYF. The CDR3 DNA is TGTGCCAGCAGCTTCCTCCTTCCCCAGGGGGCCTCCGAGCAGTACTTC.